These 10 T cell receptor beta chains originate from one sample sequenced in a study of CD8 T cells in ankylosing spondylitis. Via MiXCR, TCRdb re-called the 5' RACE reads, giving one row per CDR3 protein. This sample has more than 150,000 distinct CDR3 sequences; over 10% occur once, and the top ten carry approximately 11%. Sequenced material: blood, either unsorted or a sorted T cell fraction (not recorded which). Receptors were obtained from a female donor with ankylosing spondylitis or in good health (not recorded which).

At least ten counts were recorded for this clonotype. The genes are TRBV5-4 and TRBJ2-1; D tentatively reads TRBD1 or TRBD2 (5 bases each). CDR3 length equals 14 residues. Germline loops: CDR1 SGHNT, CDR2 YYREEE (reference sequence). For the CDR3, the DNA is TGTGCAGGCCAGATCGGGCCGGAGAGGGGTGAGCAGTTCTTC. It translates to CAGQIGPERGEQFF.

This clonotype occurred many times. V usage is TRBV20-1 and J usage is TRBJ2-2, with 9 bases matching TRBD1. The CDR3 loop spans 14 amino acids. V lost 6 bases to trimming and J lost 7 bases; unmatched junction nucleotides: 9. Looked up from germline, CDR1 is DFQATT and CDR2 is SNEGSKA (reference sequence). CDR3 bases: TGCAGTGCCGTCGGGGACAGGGTCAACGGGGAGCTGTTTTTT. As protein: CSAVGDRVNGELFF.

This clonotype was seen only a few times. CDR3 DNA: TGTGCCAGCAGCCCGACTAGCTCTAGTTACAATGAGCAGTTCTTC. Translation: CASSPTSSSYNEQFF. The chain carries TRBV7-2 and TRBJ2-1; 7 bases map to TRBD2. The CDR3 totals 15 residues. The junction had 8 bases not matched to a gene; V was cut back by 5 bases and J by 4 bases. CDR1 is SGHTA and CDR2 is FQGNSA in the germline V gene.

This clonotype was counted a few times. The V and J genes are TRBV27 and TRBJ1-1; weak D call: TRBD1 (5 bases). The CDR3 is 14 residues long. Deletions cut 2 bases from V and 1 base from J, with 8 bases between. Germline CDR1 reads MNHEY; CDR2 reads SMNVEV (reference sequence). Written as DNA, the CDR3 is TGTGCCAGCAGTTTAAAGACAGCGAACACTGAAGCTTTCTTT. This sequence encodes CASSLKTANTEAFF.

This clonotype was recorded many times. The V and J genes are TRBV5-1 and TRBJ1-1; TRBD1 matches 9 bases. V gave up 0 bases and J gave up 10 bases; unmatched junction bases: 7. The germline CDR1 and CDR2 sequences are SGHRS and YFSETQ. This CDR3 has 14 residues. CDR3 protein: CASSLVRTGDRAFF. The CDR3 coding sequence is TGCGCCAGCAGCTTGGTAAGGACAGGGGATCGAGCTTTCTTT.

The chain joins TRBV20-1 to TRBJ2-3; TRBD2 might be the D (6 bases). The CDR3 spans 15 residues. CDR1 is DFQATT, CDR2 SNEGSKA, per germline (reference sequence). The V end lost 5 bases, the J end lost 0 bases, and 15 bases lay between the germline ends. CDR3 DNA sequence: TGCAGTGCTTCTAATAGCGGAGGGAGCACAGATACGCAGTATTTT. It yields the protein CSASNSGGSTDTQYF.

The chain employs TRBV28 and TRBJ2-7, with 7 bases matching TRBD1. CDR3 length equals 13 residues. Germline CDR1 and CDR2: MDHEN and SYDVKM. V gave up 0 bases and J gave up 4 bases; unmatched junction bases: 0. The CDR3 sequence: CASSLWGQYEQYF. CDR3 in DNA: TGTGCCAGCAGTTTATGGGGACAGTACGAGCAGTACTTC.

This chain connects TRBV20-1 to TRBJ2-1; the D call may be TRBD1 or TRBD2 (5 bases each). This CDR3 contains 14 residues. Germline V gene data show CDR1 as DFQATT and CDR2 as SNEGSKA (reference sequence). The germline V and J ends were trimmed by 6 bases and 2 bases, with 14 bases remaining between them. CDR3 DNA: TGCAGTGCCACGGGACGGATAACCTACAATGAGCAGTTCTTC. Translated: CSATGRITYNEQFF.

The table lists this clonotype with a few counts. The chain recombines TRBV20-1 with TRBJ1-5; D may be TRBD1 (5 bases). This CDR3 has 15 residues. V gave up 2 bases and J gave up 5 bases, with 16 bases separating them. Germline V gives CDR1 DFQATT, CDR2 SNEGSKA (reference sequence). Here the CDR3 reads CSARWEGRGDQPQHF. CDR3 nucleotide sequence: TGCAGTGCTAGATGGGAGGGGAGGGGCGATCAGCCCCAGCATTTT.

This clonotype was seen a handful of times. The V and J genes are TRBV18 and TRBJ2-1; either TRBD1 or TRBD2 may fit D (5 bases each). Germline V lookup: CDR1 KGHSH, CDR2 LQKENI. The CDR3 spans 16 residues. V was clipped by 3 bases and J by 4 bases, with 16 bases between them. In DNA form, the CDR3 reads TGTGCCAGCTCACCCCTGGGGGATCGTGGTTACAATGAGCAGTTCTTC. It encodes CASSPLGDRGYNEQFF.